One sample yielded the 15 T cell receptor beta chains listed below, sequenced in a study of T cell repertoires in cytomegalovirus infection. For these TCRs, the target antigens are not known. TCRdb fed the reads into MiXCR, producing one record per CDR3 protein. This table has 50,000 or so distinct CDR3 sequences, 20% to 25% appearing once. Sequenced material: PBMCs, sequenced either directly or after in vitro stimulation (not recorded which). All receptors derive from a human donor in good health (CMV status not recorded). Some clones in this sample may be carry-over from other donors' samples.

This clonotype was observed at least ten times. The J gene is TRBJ2-3, the V gene TRBV12-3 or TRBV12-4, with D unclear. This CDR3 is built from 12 residues. The V gene lost 6 bases and the J gene lost 4 bases, with 8 bases spanning the gap. The chain's CDR3 is CASSTTPDTQYF. In DNA form, the CDR3 reads TGTGCCAGCAGCACCACCCCAGATACGCAGTATTTT.

The table lists this clonotype with many counts. This chain joins TRBV12-3 or TRBV12-4 and TRBJ1-2; D call uncertain. V lost 5 bases and J lost 1, with 2 bases in between. The CDR3 consists of 11 residues. CDR3 DNA: TGTGCCAGCAGTCGTAACTATGGCTACACCTTC. This translates into CASSRNYGYTF.

The rearrangement joins TRBV23-1 to TRBJ2-6; maybe TRBD2 (6 bases). TRBV23-1 is placed among ORFs of uncertain function. V was trimmed by 0 bases and J by 2 bases, leaving 8 bases between them. The CDR3 runs to 16 residues. The CDR3 loop is CASSQSWGAGANVLTF. In DNA, the CDR3 is TGCGCCAGCAGTCAATCGTGGGGGGCTGGGGCCAACGTCCTGACTTTC.

At least ten counts were recorded for this clonotype. The DNA for the CDR3 is TGTGCCAGCAGCTTGGACAGGGAAGTTGAAAAACTGTTTTTT. It specifies CASSLDREVEKLFF. The V call is TRBV7-9, the J call TRBJ1-4; 8 bases align to TRBD1. Germline lookup yields CDR1 SEHNR and CDR2 FQNEAQ (reference sequence). CDR3 length equals 14 residues. Losses at the gene ends were 3 bases for V and 7 bases for J; bases not matched to a gene: 4. Full variable domain (missing parts from reference TRBV7-9 and TRBJ1-4): DTGVSQNPRHKITKRGQNVTFRCDPISEHNRLYWYRQTLGQGPEFLTYFQNEAQLEKSRLLSDRFSAERPKGSFSTLEIQRTEQGDSAMYLCASSLDREVEKLFFGSGTQLSVL.

The rearrangement links TRBV7-9 to TRBJ2-3; D remains ambiguous. V lost 11 bases, J lost 0 bases, and 15 bases lay in between. This CDR3 has 14 amino acids. CDR1 is SEHNR and CDR2 is FQNEAQ in the germline V gene (reference sequence). In DNA, the CDR3 is TGTGCCGGTTCCACCCGCACTAGCACAGATACGCAGTATTTT. Translated: CAGSTRTSTDTQYF.

This clonotype was seen repeatedly, ten times or more. The chain carries TRBV6-1 and TRBJ2-5; D ambiguous. Trimming took off 8 bases at V and 3 bases at J, with 19 bases between the two ends. CDR1 and CDR2 from the germline V gene are MNHNS and SASEGT. This CDR3 contains 15 residues. In DNA, the CDR3 is TGTGCCAGCTCAAGTGTGGGGTGGCCCAAAGAGACCCAGTACTTC. This encodes CASSSVGWPKETQYF.

The rearrangement joins TRBV25-1 to TRBJ1-3; no clear D. Germline loops: CDR1 MGHDK, CDR2 SYGVNS. The CDR3 has 13 amino acids. V was trimmed by 10 bases and J by 8 bases, leaving 18 bases between them. The DNA of the CDR3 is TGTGCCACAAGCCGGACTGTCGAGGACACCATATATTTT. Residues: CATSRTVEDTIYF. The full variable domain, completed using reference TRBV25-1 and TRBJ1-3, is EADIYQTPRYLVIGTGKKITLECSQTMGHDKMYWYQQDPGMELHLIHYSYGVNSTEKGDLSSESTVSRIRTEHFPLTLESARPSHTSQYLCATSRTVEDTIYFGEGSWLTVV.

By share of the sample, this clonotype is medium-sized. This rearrangement joins TRBV27 to TRBJ2-4; a weak D match, TRBD2 (5 bases). Trimming stripped 0 bases from V and 9 bases from J, with 15 bases between. Germline V gene sequence: CDR1 MNHEY, CDR2 SMNVEV (reference sequence). This CDR3 comprises 15 residues. This CDR3 is CASSLSIGPGFIQYF. The CDR3 DNA reads as TGTGCCAGCAGTTTATCGATCGGCCCGGGGTTCATTCAGTACTTC.

This clonotype has more than one count but fewer than ten. The chain carries TRBV19 and TRBJ2-3; 8 bases line up with TRBD2. The V gene end was trimmed by 8 bases and the J gene end by 3 bases; junction bases not matched to a gene: 10. This CDR3 spans 15 amino acids. The V gene's germline CDR1 is LNHDA and CDR2 SQIVND (reference sequence). The CDR3 DNA is TGTGCCAGTGATCATGGGGGCGGGGGGACAGATACGCAGTATTTT. Translated, it gives CASDHGGGGTDTQYF.

The rearrangement uses TRBV7-6 and TRBJ2-1, with D possibly being TRBD2 (5 bases). Per germline, CDR1 SGHVS and CDR2 FNYEAQ. Trimming took 3 bases from V and 8 from J, leaving 8 bases between them. The CDR3 length is 12 residues. CDR3 sequence reads: CASSLGEDEQFF. CDR3 DNA sequence: TGTGCCAGCAGCTTGGGAGAGGATGAGCAGTTCTTC.

In its sample, this clonotype was seen many times. The rearrangement joins TRBV7-2 to TRBJ1-6, with D perhaps matching TRBD1 (5 bases). V lost 7 bases to trimming and J lost 7 bases, with 17 bases between them. CDR1 is SGHTA, CDR2 FQGNSA, per germline. This CDR3 is built from 15 residues. The CDR3 nucleotides are TGTGCCAGCAAACGGGGACGGGTAGAAAATTCACCCCTCCACTTT. This sequence encodes CASKRGRVENSPLHF. Full variable domain (missing parts from reference TRBV7-2 and TRBJ1-6): GAGVSQSPSNKVTEKGKDVELRCDPISGHTALYWYRQSLGQGLEFLIYFQGNSAPDKSGLPSDRFSAERTGGSVSTLTIQRTQQEDSAVYLCASKRGRVENSPLHFGNGTRLTVT.

This clonotype showed up just a few times. V is TRBV7-9 and J is TRBJ1-4; 7 bases are shared with TRBD1. This CDR3 spans 15 amino acids. Losses at the gene ends were 4 bases for V and 6 bases for J; bases not matched to a gene: 8. Germline V lookup: CDR1 SEHNR, CDR2 FQNEAQ (reference sequence). In nucleotides, the CDR3 is TGTGCCAGCAGCTCACCCAGGGGGTACCATGAAAAACTGTTTTTT. Translated: CASSSPRGYHEKLFF.

This clonotype was counted a few times. The rearrangement joins TRBV4-1 to TRBJ2-2, with 9 bases aligning to TRBD1. V shed 5 bases and J 4 bases; nucleotides not matched to a gene: 5. This CDR3 spans 15 amino acids. Germline V gene data show CDR1 as MGHRA and CDR2 as YSYEKL. The DNA of the CDR3 is TGCGCCAGCAGCTACTACAGGGGGCGCACCGGGGAGCTGTTTTTT. Its protein is CASSYYRGRTGELFF.

Many counts were recorded for this clonotype. The V gene is TRBV5-8, the J gene TRBJ2-5; 9 bases line up with TRBD2. The CDR3 is 16 residues long. CDR1 and CDR2 from the germline V gene are SGHTS and YDEGEE. The V segment lost 4 bases and the J segment 0 bases; nucleotides outside the gene matches: 7. CDR3 protein: CASSARLAVYQETQYF. As DNA, the CDR3 is TGTGCCAGCAGCGCTCGACTAGCGGTGTACCAAGAGACCCAGTACTTC.

This clonotype was observed a few times. The chain links TRBV28 to TRBJ1-2; 7 bases align to TRBD1. The J segment lost 3 bases and the V segment lost 1 base, leaving 2 bases of the junction unmatched. Germline CDR1 and CDR2: MDHEN and SYDVKM. The CDR3 totals 14 residues. CDR3 amino acids: CASSLFGQDYGYTF. The DNA for the CDR3 is TGTGCCAGCAGTTTATTCGGACAGGACTATGGCTACACCTTC.